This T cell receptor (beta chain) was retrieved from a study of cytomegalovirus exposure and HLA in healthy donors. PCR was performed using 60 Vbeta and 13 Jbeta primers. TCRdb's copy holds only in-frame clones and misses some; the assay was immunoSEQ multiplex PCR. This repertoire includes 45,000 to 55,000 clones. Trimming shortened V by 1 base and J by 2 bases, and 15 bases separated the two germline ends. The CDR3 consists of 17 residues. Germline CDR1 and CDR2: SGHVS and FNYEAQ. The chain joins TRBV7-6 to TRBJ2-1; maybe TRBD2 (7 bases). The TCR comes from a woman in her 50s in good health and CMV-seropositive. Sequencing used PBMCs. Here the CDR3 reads CASSLGFRGGTYNEQFF. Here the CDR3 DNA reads TGTGCCAGCAGCTTAGGTTTTAGGGGGGGCACCTACAATGAGCAGTTCTTC.